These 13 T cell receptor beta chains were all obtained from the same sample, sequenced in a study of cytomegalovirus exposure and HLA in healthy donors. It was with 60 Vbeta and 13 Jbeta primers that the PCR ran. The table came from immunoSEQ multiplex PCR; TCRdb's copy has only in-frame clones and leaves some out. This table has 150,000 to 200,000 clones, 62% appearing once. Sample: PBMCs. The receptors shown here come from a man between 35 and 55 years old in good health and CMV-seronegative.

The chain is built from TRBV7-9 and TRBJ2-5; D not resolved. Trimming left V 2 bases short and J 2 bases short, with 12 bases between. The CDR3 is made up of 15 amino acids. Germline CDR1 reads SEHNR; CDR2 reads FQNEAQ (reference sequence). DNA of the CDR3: TGTGCCAGCAGCTTACTGGAACACTATCAAGAGACCCAGTACTTC. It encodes CASSLLEHYQETQYF.

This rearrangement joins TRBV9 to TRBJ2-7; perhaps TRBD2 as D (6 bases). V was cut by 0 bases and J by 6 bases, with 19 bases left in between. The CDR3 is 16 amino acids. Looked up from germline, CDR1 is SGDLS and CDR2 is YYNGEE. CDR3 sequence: CASSVAEGRTLTEQYF. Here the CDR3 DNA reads TGTGCCAGCAGCGTAGCGGAGGGGCGGACTCTCACCGAGCAGTACTTC.

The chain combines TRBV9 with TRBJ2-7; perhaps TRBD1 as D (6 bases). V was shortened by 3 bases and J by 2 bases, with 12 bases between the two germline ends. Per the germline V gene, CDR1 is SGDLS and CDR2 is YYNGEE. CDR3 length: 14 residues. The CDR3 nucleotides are TGTGCCAGCAGCGACGGGACATCTACCTACGAGCAGTACTTC. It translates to CASSDGTSTYEQYF.

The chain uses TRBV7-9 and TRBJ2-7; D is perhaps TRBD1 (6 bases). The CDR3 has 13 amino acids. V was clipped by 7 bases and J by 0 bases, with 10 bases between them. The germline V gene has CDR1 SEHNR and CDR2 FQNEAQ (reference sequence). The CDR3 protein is CASNQGISYEQYF. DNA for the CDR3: TGTGCCAGCAATCAGGGGATCTCCTACGAGCAGTACTTC. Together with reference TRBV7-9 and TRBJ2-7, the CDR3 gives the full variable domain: DTGVSQNPRHKITKRGQNVTFRCDPISEHNRLYWYRQTLGQGPEFLTYFQNEAQLEKSRLLSDRFSAERPKGSFSTLEIQRTEQGDSAMYLCASNQGISYEQYFGPGTRLTVT.

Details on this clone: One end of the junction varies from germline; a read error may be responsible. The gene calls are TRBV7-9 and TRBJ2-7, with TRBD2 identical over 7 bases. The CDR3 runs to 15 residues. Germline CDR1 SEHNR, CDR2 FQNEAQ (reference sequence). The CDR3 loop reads CSSSLEAGETYEQYF. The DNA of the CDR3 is TGTTCCAGCAGCTTAGAGGCGGGGGAAACCTACGAGCAGTACTTC.

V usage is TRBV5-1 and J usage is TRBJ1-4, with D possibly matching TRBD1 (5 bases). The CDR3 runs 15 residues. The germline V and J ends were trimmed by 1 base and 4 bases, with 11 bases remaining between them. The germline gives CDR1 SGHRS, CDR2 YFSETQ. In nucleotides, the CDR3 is TGCGCCAGCAGCTTGCAGGGCGGATTTAATGAAAAACTGTTTTTT. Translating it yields CASSLQGGFNEKLFF.

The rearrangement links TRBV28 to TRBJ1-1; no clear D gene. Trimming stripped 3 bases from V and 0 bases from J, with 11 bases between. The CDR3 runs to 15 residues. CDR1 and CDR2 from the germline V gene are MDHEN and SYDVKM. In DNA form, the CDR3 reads TGTGCCAGCAGTTTCAAGCCGATAATGAACACTGAAGCTTTCTTT. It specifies CASSFKPIMNTEAFF.

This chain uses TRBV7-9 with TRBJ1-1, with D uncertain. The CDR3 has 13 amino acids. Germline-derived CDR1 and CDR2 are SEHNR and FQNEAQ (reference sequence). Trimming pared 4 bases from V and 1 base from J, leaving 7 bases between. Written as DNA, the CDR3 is TGTGCCAGCAGCTATAGCTCGAACACTGAAGCTTTCTTT. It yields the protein CASSYSSNTEAFF. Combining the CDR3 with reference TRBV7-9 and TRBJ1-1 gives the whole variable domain DTGVSQNPRHKITKRGQNVTFRCDPISEHNRLYWYRQTLGQGPEFLTYFQNEAQLEKSRLLSDRFSAERPKGSFSTLEIQRTEQGDSAMYLCASSYSSNTEAFFGQGTRLTVV.

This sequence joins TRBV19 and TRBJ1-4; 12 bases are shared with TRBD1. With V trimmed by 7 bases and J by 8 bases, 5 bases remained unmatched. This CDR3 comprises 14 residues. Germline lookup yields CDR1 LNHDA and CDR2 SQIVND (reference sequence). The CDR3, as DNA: TGTGCCAGTACCTCCGGGACAGGGGGCGAAAAACTGTTTTTT. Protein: CASTSGTGGEKLFF.

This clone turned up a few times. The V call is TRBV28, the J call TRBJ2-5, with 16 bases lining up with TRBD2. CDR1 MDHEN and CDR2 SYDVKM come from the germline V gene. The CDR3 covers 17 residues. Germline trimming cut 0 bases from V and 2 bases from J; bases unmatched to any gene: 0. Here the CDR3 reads CASSLWGLAGGQETQYF. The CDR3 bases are TGTGCCAGCAGTTTATGGGGACTAGCGGGGGGGCAAGAGACCCAGTACTTC.

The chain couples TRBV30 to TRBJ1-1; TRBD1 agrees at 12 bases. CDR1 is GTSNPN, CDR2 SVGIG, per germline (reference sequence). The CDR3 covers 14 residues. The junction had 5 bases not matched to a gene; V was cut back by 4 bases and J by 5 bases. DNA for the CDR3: TGTGCCTGGAACGGGGACAGGGGGCTTACTGAAGCTTTCTTT. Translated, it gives CAWNGDRGLTEAFF.

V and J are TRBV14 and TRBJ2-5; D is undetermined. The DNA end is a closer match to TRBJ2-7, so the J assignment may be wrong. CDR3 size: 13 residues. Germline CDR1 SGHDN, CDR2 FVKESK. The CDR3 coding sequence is TGTGCCAGCAGCCAGTCGAATATCTACGAGCAGTACTTC. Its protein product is CASSQSNIYEQYF.

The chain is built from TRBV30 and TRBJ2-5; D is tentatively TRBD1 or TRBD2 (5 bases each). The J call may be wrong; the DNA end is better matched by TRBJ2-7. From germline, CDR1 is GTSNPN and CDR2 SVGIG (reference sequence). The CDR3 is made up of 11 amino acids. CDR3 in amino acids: CAWNTGGEQYF. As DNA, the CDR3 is TGTGCCTGGAACACTGGGGGCGAGCAGTACTTC.